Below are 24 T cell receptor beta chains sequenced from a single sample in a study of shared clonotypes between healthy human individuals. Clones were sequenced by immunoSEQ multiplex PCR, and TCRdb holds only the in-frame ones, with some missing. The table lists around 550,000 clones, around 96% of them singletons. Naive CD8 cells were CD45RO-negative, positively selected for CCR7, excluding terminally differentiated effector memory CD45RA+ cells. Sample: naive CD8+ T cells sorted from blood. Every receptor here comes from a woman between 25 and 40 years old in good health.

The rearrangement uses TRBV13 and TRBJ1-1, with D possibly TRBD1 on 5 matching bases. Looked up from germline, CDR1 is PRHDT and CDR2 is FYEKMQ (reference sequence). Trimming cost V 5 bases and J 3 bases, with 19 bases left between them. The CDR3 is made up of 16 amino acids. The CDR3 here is CASSRGIGVGDTEAFF. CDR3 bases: TGTGCCAGCAGCCGGGGGATCGGGGTTGGCGACACTGAAGCTTTCTTT.

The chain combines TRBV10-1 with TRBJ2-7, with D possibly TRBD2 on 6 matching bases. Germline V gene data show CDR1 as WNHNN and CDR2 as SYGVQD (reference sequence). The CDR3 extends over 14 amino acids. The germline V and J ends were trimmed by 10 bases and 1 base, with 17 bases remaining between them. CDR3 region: CATSASGLSYEQYF. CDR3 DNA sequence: TGCGCCACCAGCGCGAGCGGACTATCCTACGAGCAGTACTTC.

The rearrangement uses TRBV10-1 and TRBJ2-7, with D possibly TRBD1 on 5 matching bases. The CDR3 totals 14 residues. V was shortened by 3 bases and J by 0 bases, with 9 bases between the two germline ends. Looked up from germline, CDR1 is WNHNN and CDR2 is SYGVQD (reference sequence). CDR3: CASSEGASSYEQYF. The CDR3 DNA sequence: TGCGCCAGCAGTGAAGGGGCGAGCTCCTACGAGCAGTACTTC.

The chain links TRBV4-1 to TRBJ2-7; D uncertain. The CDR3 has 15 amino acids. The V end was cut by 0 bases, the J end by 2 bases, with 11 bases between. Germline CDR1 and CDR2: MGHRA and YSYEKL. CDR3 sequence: CASSQDDSWAYEQYF. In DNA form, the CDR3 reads TGCGCCAGCAGCCAAGACGACTCCTGGGCCTACGAGCAGTACTTC.

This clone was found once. The CDR3 region is CATSRARGLGEQFF. The CDR3 DNA follows: TGTGCCACCAGCAGAGCTAGGGGTCTAGGTGAGCAGTTCTTC. The genes are TRBV15 and TRBJ2-1, with D maybe TRBD1 (5 bases). The germline V gene encodes CDR1 LNHNV and CDR2 YYDKDF (reference sequence). Trimming took 1 base from V and 9 from J, leaving 13 bases between them. The CDR3 covers 14 residues. Using reference TRBV15 and TRBJ2-1 for the parts outside the CDR3, the full variable domain is DAMVIQNPRYQVTQFGKPVTLSCSQTLNHNVMYWYQQKSSQAPKLLFHYYDKDFNNEADTPDNFQSRRPNTSFCFLDIRSPGLGDTAMYLCATSRARGLGEQFFGPGTRLTVL.

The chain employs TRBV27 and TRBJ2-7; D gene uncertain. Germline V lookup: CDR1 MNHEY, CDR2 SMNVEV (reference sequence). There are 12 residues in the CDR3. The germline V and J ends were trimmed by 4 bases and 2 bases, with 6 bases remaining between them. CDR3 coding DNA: TGTGCCAGCAGTTCCGACCCCTACGAGCAGTACTTC. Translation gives CASSSDPYEQYF.

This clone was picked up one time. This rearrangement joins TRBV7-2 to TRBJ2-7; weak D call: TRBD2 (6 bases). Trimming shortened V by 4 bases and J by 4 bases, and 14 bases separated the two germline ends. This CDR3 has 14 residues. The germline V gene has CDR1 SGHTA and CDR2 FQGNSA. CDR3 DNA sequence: TGTGCCAGCAGCTCCTGGGTGGGGGGTTACGAGCAGTACTTC. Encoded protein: CASSSWVGGYEQYF.

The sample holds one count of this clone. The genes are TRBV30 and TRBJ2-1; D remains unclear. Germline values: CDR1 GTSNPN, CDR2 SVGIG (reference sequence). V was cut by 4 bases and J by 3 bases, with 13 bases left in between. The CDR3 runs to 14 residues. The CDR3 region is CAWTPSEYYNEQFF. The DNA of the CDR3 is TGTGCCTGGACCCCATCGGAGTACTACAATGAGCAGTTCTTC.

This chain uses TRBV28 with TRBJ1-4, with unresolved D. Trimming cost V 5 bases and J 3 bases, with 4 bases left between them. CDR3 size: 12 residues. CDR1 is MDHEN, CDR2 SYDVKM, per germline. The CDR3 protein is CASSPANEKLFF. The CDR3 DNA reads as TGTGCCAGCAGTCCAGCTAATGAAAAACTGTTTTTT. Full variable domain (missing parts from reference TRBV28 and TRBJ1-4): DVKVTQSSRYLVKRTGEKVFLECVQDMDHENMFWYRQDPGLGLRLIYFSYDVKMKEKGDIPEGYSVSREKKERFSLILESASTNQTSMYLCASSPANEKLFFGSGTQLSVL.

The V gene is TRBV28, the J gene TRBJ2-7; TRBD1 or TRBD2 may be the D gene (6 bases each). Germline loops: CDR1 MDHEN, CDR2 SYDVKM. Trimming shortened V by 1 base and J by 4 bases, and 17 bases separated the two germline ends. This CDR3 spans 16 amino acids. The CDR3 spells CASSLLGGTLGYEQYF. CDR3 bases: TGTGCCAGCAGTTTATTAGGCGGGACACTAGGGTACGAGCAGTACTTC.

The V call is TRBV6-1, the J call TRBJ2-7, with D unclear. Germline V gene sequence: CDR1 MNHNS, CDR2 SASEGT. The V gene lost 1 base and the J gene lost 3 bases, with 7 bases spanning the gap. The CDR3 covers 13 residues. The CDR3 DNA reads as TGTGCCAGCAGTGAAGGACATGACTACGAGCAGTACTTC. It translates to CASSEGHDYEQYF.

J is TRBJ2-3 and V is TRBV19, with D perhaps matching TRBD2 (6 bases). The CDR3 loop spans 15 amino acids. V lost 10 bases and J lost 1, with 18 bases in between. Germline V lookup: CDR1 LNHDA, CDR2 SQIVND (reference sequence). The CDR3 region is CATLSGSGGTDTQYF. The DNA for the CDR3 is TGTGCCACCCTTTCCGGGAGCGGAGGCACAGATACGCAGTATTTT.

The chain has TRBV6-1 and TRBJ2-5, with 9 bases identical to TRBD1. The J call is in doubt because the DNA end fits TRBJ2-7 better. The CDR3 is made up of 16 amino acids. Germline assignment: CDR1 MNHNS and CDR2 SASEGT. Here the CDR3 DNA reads TGTGCCAGCAGTGAAGTTACCGGGACAGGGATGGACGAGCAGTACTTC. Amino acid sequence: CASSEVTGTGMDEQYF.

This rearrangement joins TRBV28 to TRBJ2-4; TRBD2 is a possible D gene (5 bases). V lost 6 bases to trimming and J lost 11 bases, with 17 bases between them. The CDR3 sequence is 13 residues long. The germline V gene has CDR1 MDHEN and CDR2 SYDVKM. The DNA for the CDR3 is TGTGCCAGCAGGCAGAGGGATCGCGGTCTTCAGTACTTC. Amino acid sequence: CASRQRDRGLQYF.

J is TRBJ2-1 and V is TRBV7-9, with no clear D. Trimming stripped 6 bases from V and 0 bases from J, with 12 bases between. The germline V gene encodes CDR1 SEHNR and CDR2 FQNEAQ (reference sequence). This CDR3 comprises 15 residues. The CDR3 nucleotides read TGTGCCAGCAGTGCTAAAGTAAGCTCCTACAATGAGCAGTTCTTC. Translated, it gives CASSAKVSSYNEQFF.

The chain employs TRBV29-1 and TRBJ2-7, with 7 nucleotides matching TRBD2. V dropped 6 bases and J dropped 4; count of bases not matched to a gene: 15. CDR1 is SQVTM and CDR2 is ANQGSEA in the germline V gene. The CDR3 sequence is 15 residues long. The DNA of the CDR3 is TGCAGCGTCGAATTTACTAGCGACGGATTATACGAGCAGTACTTC. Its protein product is CSVEFTSDGLYEQYF.

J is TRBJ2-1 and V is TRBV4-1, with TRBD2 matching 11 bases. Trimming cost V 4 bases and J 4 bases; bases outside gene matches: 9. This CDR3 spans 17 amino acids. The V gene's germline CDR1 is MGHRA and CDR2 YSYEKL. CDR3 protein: CASSRRTLAGEYNEQFF. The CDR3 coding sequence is TGCGCCAGCAGCCGACGAACACTAGCGGGAGAGTACAATGAGCAGTTCTTC.

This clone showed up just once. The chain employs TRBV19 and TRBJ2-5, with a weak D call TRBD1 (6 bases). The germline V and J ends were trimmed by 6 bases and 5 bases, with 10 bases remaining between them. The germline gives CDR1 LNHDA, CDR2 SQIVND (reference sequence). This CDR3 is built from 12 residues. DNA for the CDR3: TGTGCCAGTAGCGAAAGGGGGGAGACCCAGTACTTC. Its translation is CASSERGETQYF.

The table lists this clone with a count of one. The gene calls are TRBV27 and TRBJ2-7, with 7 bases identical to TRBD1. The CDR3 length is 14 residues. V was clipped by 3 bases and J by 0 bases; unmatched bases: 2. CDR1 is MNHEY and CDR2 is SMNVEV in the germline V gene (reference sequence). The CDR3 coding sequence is TGTGCCAGCAGTTTCTGGGACAGCTCCTACGAGCAGTACTTC. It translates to CASSFWDSSYEQYF.

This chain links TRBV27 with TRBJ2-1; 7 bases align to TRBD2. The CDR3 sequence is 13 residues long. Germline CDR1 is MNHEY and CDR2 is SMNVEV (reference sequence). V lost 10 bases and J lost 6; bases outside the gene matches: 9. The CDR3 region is CATKKLARNEQFF. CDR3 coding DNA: TGTGCCACTAAGAAACTAGCGCGCAATGAGCAGTTCTTC.

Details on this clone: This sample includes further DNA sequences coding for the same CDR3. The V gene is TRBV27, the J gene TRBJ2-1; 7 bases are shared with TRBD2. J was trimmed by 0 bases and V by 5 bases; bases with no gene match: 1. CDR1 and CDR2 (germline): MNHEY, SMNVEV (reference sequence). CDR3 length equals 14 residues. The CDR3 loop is CASSPSGSYNEQFF. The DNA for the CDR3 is TGTGCCAGCAGTCCTAGCGGCTCCTACAATGAGCAGTTCTTC.

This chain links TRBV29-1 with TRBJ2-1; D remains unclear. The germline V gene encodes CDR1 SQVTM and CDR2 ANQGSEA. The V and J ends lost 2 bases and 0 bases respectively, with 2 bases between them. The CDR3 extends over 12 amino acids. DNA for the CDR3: TGCAGCGTTGAATACTCCTACAATGAGCAGTTCTTC. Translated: CSVEYSYNEQFF.

The CDR3 DNA sequence: TGTGCCACCAGCAGAGAAGCCTTTGGAGCGGGGGAGCAGTACTTC. Translation: CATSREAFGAGEQYF. The chain has TRBV15 and TRBJ2-5, with 8 bases fitting TRBD2. Germline lookup yields CDR1 LNHNV and CDR2 YYDKDF (reference sequence). The junction had 11 bases not matched to a gene; V was cut back by 0 bases and J by 11 bases. The CDR3 runs to 15 residues.

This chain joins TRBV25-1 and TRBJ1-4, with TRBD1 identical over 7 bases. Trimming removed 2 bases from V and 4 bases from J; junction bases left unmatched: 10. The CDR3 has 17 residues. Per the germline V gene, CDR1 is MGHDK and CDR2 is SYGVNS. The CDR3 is CASSEHSRTGGNEKLFF. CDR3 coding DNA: TGTGCCAGCAGTGAACACTCCCGGACAGGCGGTAATGAAAAACTGTTTTTT.